Described below is a single TCR beta chain sequence and its context. Its specificity is not known. This record belongs to a study of shared clonotypes between healthy human individuals. Study findings and constraints: Inspection by rarefaction showed sorted-subset sequencing to be incomplete despite large depth. Naive CD4 clonotype sharing across four donors was about 5%. Clonotypes which were not shared had lower generation probabilities than clonotypes that all four donors shared. Generally, estimated richness proved larger in naive subsets than it did in memory subsets.

Some clones are missing from TCRdb's copy, which holds only in-frame ones; the method was immunoSEQ multiplex PCR. The sample has 2 million to 2.5 million clones; 90% to 96% are singletons. In germline, CDR1 is LNHNV, CDR2 YYDKDF (reference sequence). This CDR3 region has 14 residues. Deletions cut 3 bases from V and 4 bases from J, with 9 bases between. The TCR originated in a man between 18 and 35 years old in good health. The V gene is TRBV15, the J gene TRBJ2-2, with D perhaps matching TRBD1 or TRBD2 (5 bases each). Source material: naive CD4+ T cells sorted from blood. Subset indicated: CD45RA+ positively selected. The DNA of the CDR3 is TGTGCCACCAGCAGGGGACCGCCCACCGGGGAGCTGTTTTTT. Encoded protein: CATSRGPPTGELFF. Looking up the rest from reference TRBV15 and TRBJ2-2 gives the full variable domain: DAMVIQNPRYQVTQFGKPVTLSCSQTLNHNVMYWYQQKSSQAPKLLFHYYDKDFNNEADTPDNFQSRRPNTSFCFLDIRSPGLGDTAMYLCATSRGPPTGELFFGEGSRLTVL.